Below are 32 T cell receptor beta chains sequenced from a single sample in a study of blood T cell repertoires in COVID-19. The method was immunoSEQ multiplex PCR; TCRdb's version includes in-frame clones alone and lacks a portion of them. This table has 110,000 to 150,000 clones, around 90% appearing once. The sequenced sample was peripheral blood. The source is a man in his 70s with acute or convalescent COVID-19.

The rearrangement links TRBV5-1 to TRBJ1-2; 8 bases fit TRBD1. This CDR3 has 15 residues. With 3 bases clipped from V and 2 bases from J, the junction kept 6 bases outside the gene matches. Germline V lookup: CDR1 SGHRS, CDR2 YFSETQ. CDR3 region: CASSSTTGVNYGYTF. CDR3 coding DNA: TGCGCCAGCAGCTCCACGACAGGGGTAAACTATGGCTACACCTTC.

The chain carries TRBV2 and TRBJ2-1, with TRBD1 identical over 9 bases. The J segment lost 0 bases and the V segment lost 10 bases, leaving 7 bases of the junction unmatched. This CDR3 contains 15 residues. Germline V lookup: CDR1 SNHLY, CDR2 FYNNEI. DNA of the CDR3: TGTGCCACGGAGGACAGGGGTCTCTCCTACAATGAGCAGTTCTTC. As protein: CATEDRGLSYNEQFF.

The chain joins TRBV4-1 to TRBJ1-1, with unresolved D. Looked up from germline, CDR1 is MGHRA and CDR2 is YSYEKL. The CDR3 contains 15 residues. V was trimmed by 1 base and J by 0 bases, leaving 9 bases between them. CDR3 sequence (DNA): TGCGCCAGCAGCCAAGCAGTCAGATTGAACACTGAAGCTTTCTTT. Residues: CASSQAVRLNTEAFF.

This clone was picked up one time. The chain links TRBV5-1 to TRBJ2-2; 7 nucleotides match TRBD1. V lost 0 bases and J lost 4; bases outside the gene matches: 6. CDR1 is SGHRS and CDR2 is YFSETQ in the germline V gene. The CDR3 has 16 amino acids. The CDR3 sequence: CASSLGQGASTGELFF. The CDR3 nucleotides read TGCGCCAGCAGCTTGGGACAGGGAGCCTCCACCGGGGAGCTGTTTTTT.

This sequence joins TRBV5-1 and TRBJ2-7; 8 bases are a match to TRBD1. Trimming took 3 bases from V and 1 from J; bases not matched to a gene: 3. The CDR3 is made up of 14 amino acids. The germline V gene has CDR1 SGHRS and CDR2 YFSETQ. In DNA, the CDR3 is TGCGCCAGCAGCTGGGGACAGGCTTCCTACGAGCAGTACTTC. Translated: CASSWGQASYEQYF. The complete variable domain, with remaining parts taken from reference TRBV5-1 and TRBJ2-7, reads KAGVTQTPRYLIKTRGQQVTLSCSPISGHRSVSWYQQTPGQGLQFLFEYFSETQRNKGNFPGRFSGRQFSNSRSEMNVSTLELGDSALYLCASSWGQASYEQYFGPGTRLTVT.

The chain employs TRBV7-9 and TRBJ1-4; D uncertain. V was shortened by 1 base and J by 6 bases, with 9 bases between the two germline ends. Germline CDR1 reads SEHNR; CDR2 reads FQNEAQ (reference sequence). The CDR3 runs 14 residues. CDR3 region: CASSLVTGYEKLFF. In DNA, the CDR3 is TGTGCCAGCAGCTTAGTGACGGGATATGAAAAACTGTTTTTT.

The rearrangement uses TRBV5-6 and TRBJ2-1, with D perhaps matching TRBD2 (5 bases). Germline V CDR1 and CDR2: SGHDT, YYEEEE. The CDR3 length is 14 residues. Deletions cut 4 bases from V and 10 bases from J, with 18 bases between. The DNA of the CDR3 is TGTGCCAGCAGCCCCCAGCCGGGGTATCGGGAGCAGTTCTTC. It translates to CASSPQPGYREQFF.

The gene calls are TRBV30 and TRBJ1-2, with TRBD1 identical over 7 bases. Germline CDR1 is GTSNPN and CDR2 is SVGIG (reference sequence). V trimming: 0 bases; J trimming: 7 bases; junction bases outside the gene matches: 5. This CDR3 contains 13 residues. CDR3 sequence (DNA): TGTGCCTGGAGTGTACAGGGGTGGTCTGGCTACACCTTC. Its translation is CAWSVQGWSGYTF.

V usage is TRBV9 and J usage is TRBJ1-1; D might be TRBD1 (6 bases). Germline assignment: CDR1 SGDLS and CDR2 YYNGEE. The CDR3 has 14 amino acids. V was shortened by 3 bases and J by 4 bases, with 13 bases between the two germline ends. Here the CDR3 DNA reads TGTGCCAGCAGCGGACAGGTAGGATCCACTGAAGCTTTCTTT. Residues: CASSGQVGSTEAFF.

This clone appeared a single time. The chain employs TRBV5-1 and TRBJ2-2; D not certain. Germline assignment: CDR1 SGHRS and CDR2 YFSETQ. This CDR3 spans 13 amino acids. V dropped 0 bases and J dropped 4 bases, with 4 bases sitting between them. This chain's CDR3 is CASSLGSTGELFF. The CDR3 nucleotides are TGCGCCAGCAGCTTGGGTAGCACCGGGGAGCTGTTTTTT. Based on the CDR3 plus reference TRBV5-1 and TRBJ2-2, the full variable domain is KAGVTQTPRYLIKTRGQQVTLSCSPISGHRSVSWYQQTPGQGLQFLFEYFSETQRNKGNFPGRFSGRQFSNSRSEMNVSTLELGDSALYLCASSLGSTGELFFGEGSRLTVL.

The chain combines TRBV2 with TRBJ1-4, with 9 bases aligning to TRBD1. The trim removed 9 bases at V and 5 bases at J, leaving 4 bases unmatched. The CDR3 extends over 13 amino acids. Germline V gene lookup returns CDR1 SNHLY and CDR2 FYNNEI. The CDR3 DNA follows: TGTGCCAGTAAGGGACAGGGAAATGAAAAACTGTTTTTT. As protein: CASKGQGNEKLFF.

This clone was detected only a few times. The rearrangement joins TRBV7-6 to TRBJ2-2, with 7 bases identical to TRBD1. The ends lost 4 bases at V and 0 bases at J; junction bases unmatched: 5. Germline V gene sequence: CDR1 SGHVS, CDR2 FNYEAQ. The CDR3 runs 16 residues. In DNA form, the CDR3 reads TGTGCCAGCAGCTCACGACAGGGAGCGAACACCGGGGAGCTGTTTTTT. Translated: CASSSRQGANTGELFF.

The CDR3 loop is CASSESSQETQYF. The CDR3 DNA follows: TGTGCCAGCAGTGAGAGTAGCCAAGAGACCCAGTACTTC. This chain connects TRBV25-1 to TRBJ2-5; D call uncertain. From germline, CDR1 is MGHDK and CDR2 SYGVNS. Trimming pared 3 bases from V and 1 base from J, leaving 6 bases between. CDR3 length: 13 residues.

The chain carries TRBV19 and TRBJ2-7, with a tentative D call TRBD2 (6 bases). Germline V gene lookup returns CDR1 LNHDA and CDR2 SQIVND (reference sequence). V was trimmed by 4 bases and J by 2 bases, leaving 12 bases between them. The CDR3 extends over 14 amino acids. CDR3 nucleotides: TGTGCCAGTAGTACCGGGGAGGCGGCCTACGAGCAGTACTTC. This sequence encodes CASSTGEAAYEQYF.

This chain uses TRBV6-5 with TRBJ2-7; D perhaps matches TRBD1 (6 bases). The CDR3 covers 13 residues. The germline V gene has CDR1 MNHEY and CDR2 SVGAGI. V was shortened by 7 bases and J by 7 bases, with 17 bases between the two germline ends. This CDR3 is CASTGGAPWEQYF. The CDR3 bases are TGTGCCAGCACTGGGGGCGCCCCTTGGGAGCAGTACTTC.

The rearrangement joins TRBV5-3 to TRBJ2-7, with D maybe TRBD1 (6 bases). TRBV5-3 is an open reading frame whose function is uncertain. With 1 base removed from V and 3 bases from J, the gap between germline ends came to 14 bases. The CDR3 has 15 amino acids. The CDR3: CARSLRQANIYEQYF. The DNA of the CDR3 is TGTGCCAGAAGCTTGCGACAGGCAAATATCTACGAGCAGTACTTC.

The CDR3 region is CASSPGGADTQYF. In DNA form, the CDR3 reads TGCGCCAGCAGCCCCGGGGGTGCAGATACGCAGTATTTT. This chain joins TRBV5-1 and TRBJ2-3; TRBD2 might be the D (6 bases). CDR1 is SGHRS, CDR2 YFSETQ, per germline. CDR3 length: 13 residues. V lost 4 bases and J lost 4, with 10 bases in between.

There are many counts of this clone. This chain uses TRBV19 with TRBJ2-7, with D tentatively TRBD2 (6 bases). There are 13 residues in the CDR3. V was cut by 4 bases and J by 3 bases, with 10 bases left in between. Germline V CDR1 and CDR2: LNHDA, SQIVND (reference sequence). The CDR3 coding sequence is TGTGCCAGTAGTAGCCGGGAGCGCTACGAGCAGTACTTC. As protein: CASSSRERYEQYF.

This clone is a singleton in its sample. This chain uses TRBV5-1 with TRBJ1-6; D unresolved. The germline gives CDR1 SGHRS, CDR2 YFSETQ. Trimming cost V 0 bases and J 10 bases, with 17 bases left between them. The CDR3 extends over 16 amino acids. Here the CDR3 reads CASSLEIGGAVSPLHF. As DNA, the CDR3 is TGCGCCAGCAGCTTGGAAATCGGCGGCGCGGTATCACCCCTCCACTTT.

V usage is TRBV4-2 and J usage is TRBJ2-3; 9 bases match TRBD2. V was pared by 2 bases and J by 0 bases, with 6 bases of the junction left unmatched. Germline assignment: CDR1 LGHNA and CDR2 YNFKEQ. The CDR3 has 17 residues. The CDR3: CASSQLAGIGSTDTQYF. In DNA, the CDR3 is TGTGCCAGCAGCCAACTAGCGGGAATCGGGAGCACAGATACGCAGTATTTT.

The chain is built from TRBV27 and TRBJ2-4, with D perhaps TRBD2 (5 bases). The CDR3 is 14 amino acids. V lost 7 bases and J 0 bases, leaving 10 bases between the germline ends. CDR1 and CDR2 from the germline V gene are MNHEY and SMNVEV (reference sequence). Here the CDR3 reads CASTGAGAKNIQYF. In DNA, the CDR3 is TGTGCCAGCACGGGCGCGGGAGCCAAAAACATTCAGTACTTC.

The gene calls are TRBV18 and TRBJ1-4; TRBD1 matches at 11 bases. The CDR3 is made up of 16 amino acids. Germline CDR1 and CDR2: KGHSH and LQKENI. The V segment lost 0 bases and the J segment 7 bases; nucleotides outside the gene matches: 4. CDR3 residues: CASSPPDRGRGEKLFF. CDR3 DNA sequence: TGTGCCAGCTCACCACCGGACAGGGGGCGCGGTGAAAAACTGTTTTTT.

The chain uses TRBV28 and TRBJ1-4; D ambiguous. The germline V gene has CDR1 MDHEN and CDR2 SYDVKM. The CDR3 extends over 16 amino acids. Trimming took 5 bases from V and 1 from J, leaving 14 bases between them. CDR3 loop: CASSPLIERTNEKLFF. Here the CDR3 DNA reads TGTGCCAGCAGTCCCCTCATTGAGAGAACTAATGAAAAACTGTTTTTT. Full variable domain (rest looked up from reference TRBV28 and TRBJ1-4): DVKVTQSSRYLVKRTGEKVFLECVQDMDHENMFWYRQDPGLGLRLIYFSYDVKMKEKGDIPEGYSVSREKKERFSLILESASTNQTSMYLCASSPLIERTNEKLFFGSGTQLSVL.

The chain has TRBV10-1 and TRBJ2-1, with a tentative D call TRBD2 (6 bases). The germline gives CDR1 WNHNN, CDR2 SYGVQD (reference sequence). V dropped 0 bases and J dropped 9 bases, with 9 bases sitting between them. The length of the CDR3 is 13 residues. CDR3 DNA: TGCGCCAGCAGTGAGTCGGGAGGATCTGAGCAGTTCTTC. Protein sequence: CASSESGGSEQFF.

On this clone itself: This is likely a read error, given that the CDR3 carries no conserved phenylalanine or tryptophan at its end. Because the CDR3's place on the DNA is in doubt, the DNA is left out and the CDR3 is given as listed by TCRdb. V gene TRBV7-9 combines with J gene TRBJ1-2. Ends included, the CDR3 has 8 residues. Germline V gene data show CDR1 as SEHNR and CDR2 as FQNEAQ (reference sequence). The CDR3 here is CASSFPSD.

The chain couples TRBV6-4 to TRBJ1-1, with 9 nucleotides matching TRBD1. Trimming took 2 bases from V and 13 from J; bases not matched to a gene: 8. CDR3 length: 13 residues. CDR1 and CDR2 (germline): MRHNA, SNTAGT. In nucleotides, the CDR3 is TGTGCCAGCAGTGACATCGGGACAGGGAAGGTTTTCTTT. Its protein is CASSDIGTGKVFF.

This clone has just one count. The chain carries TRBV2 and TRBJ2-2; 12 nucleotides line up with TRBD1. Germline CDR1 SNHLY, CDR2 FYNNEI. The ends lost 7 bases at V and 4 bases at J; junction bases unmatched: 13. There are 18 residues in the CDR3. The CDR3 protein is CASTGTGGVELSTGELFF. Written as DNA, the CDR3 is TGTGCCAGCACGGGGACAGGGGGCGTAGAGCTGTCCACCGGGGAGCTGTTTTTT.

This clone was observed a handful of times. J is TRBJ2-4 and V is TRBV27, with TRBD2 identical over 8 bases. The CDR3 is 15 amino acids. CDR1 and CDR2 from the germline V gene are MNHEY and SMNVEV (reference sequence). The ends lost 6 bases at V and 0 bases at J; junction bases unmatched: 4. Here the CDR3 reads CASSSGGLAKNIQYF. The CDR3 region has the DNA TGTGCCAGCAGCTCGGGAGGGTTAGCCAAAAACATTCAGTACTTC.

The CDR3 DNA reads as TGTGCCAGCAGGGGGACTAGCTCTACTGAGCAGTTCTTC. This translates into CASRGTSSTEQFF. This sequence joins TRBV2 and TRBJ2-1; 9 positions match TRBD2. This CDR3 spans 13 amino acids. V gave up 6 bases and J gave up 9 bases; unmatched junction bases: 6. CDR1 is SNHLY and CDR2 is FYNNEI in the germline V gene.

The rearrangement links TRBV5-1 to TRBJ2-5; a weak D match, TRBD1 (6 bases). The V gene's germline CDR1 is SGHRS and CDR2 YFSETQ. The germline V and J ends were trimmed by 4 bases and 5 bases, with 18 bases remaining between them. CDR3 length: 15 residues. The CDR3, as DNA: TGCGCCAGCAGCCCCAAGCCGGGGCAGGGGGAGACCCAGTACTTC. Translating gives CASSPKPGQGETQYF.

V is TRBV7-9 and J is TRBJ2-7; 8 bases match TRBD2. Germline V gene sequence: CDR1 SEHNR, CDR2 FQNEAQ (reference sequence). The CDR3 loop spans 16 amino acids. V dropped 5 bases and J dropped 1; count of bases not matched to a gene: 10. The CDR3 reads CASSELMREDSYEQYF. Here the CDR3 DNA reads TGTGCCAGCAGCGAGCTAATGCGGGAGGATTCCTACGAGCAGTACTTC.

The V call is TRBV19, the J call TRBJ2-7; 10 nucleotides agree with TRBD1. CDR3 size: 15 residues. V was clipped by 2 bases and J by 8 bases; unmatched bases: 9. Germline CDR1 reads LNHDA; CDR2 reads SQIVND (reference sequence). CDR3 sequence reads: CASSISGTGVFQQYF. The CDR3 nucleotides are TGTGCCAGTAGTATATCGGGGACAGGGGTCTTTCAGCAGTACTTC.